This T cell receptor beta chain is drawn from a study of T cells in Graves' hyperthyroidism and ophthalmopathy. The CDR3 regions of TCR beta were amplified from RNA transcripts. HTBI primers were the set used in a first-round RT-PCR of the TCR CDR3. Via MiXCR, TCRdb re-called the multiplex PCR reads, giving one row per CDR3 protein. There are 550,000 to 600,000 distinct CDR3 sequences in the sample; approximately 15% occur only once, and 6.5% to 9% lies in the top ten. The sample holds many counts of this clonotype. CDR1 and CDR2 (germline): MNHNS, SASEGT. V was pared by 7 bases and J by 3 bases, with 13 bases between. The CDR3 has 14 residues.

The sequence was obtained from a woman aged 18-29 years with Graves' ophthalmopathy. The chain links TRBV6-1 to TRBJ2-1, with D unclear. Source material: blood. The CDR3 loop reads CASNLEGYYNEQFF. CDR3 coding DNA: TGTGCCAGCAACCTCGAAGGATACTACAATGAGCAGTTCTTC.